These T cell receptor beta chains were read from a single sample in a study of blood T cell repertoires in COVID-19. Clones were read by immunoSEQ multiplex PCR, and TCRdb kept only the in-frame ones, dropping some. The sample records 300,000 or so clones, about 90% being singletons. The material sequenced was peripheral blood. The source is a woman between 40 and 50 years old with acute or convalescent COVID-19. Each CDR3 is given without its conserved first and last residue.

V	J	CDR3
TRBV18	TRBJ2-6	ASSPGFSGANVLT
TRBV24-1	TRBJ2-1	ATSDRQGNSYNEQF
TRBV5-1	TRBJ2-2	ASSLVTSGGSRSTGELF
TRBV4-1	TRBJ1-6	ASSQGYGTGFSPLH
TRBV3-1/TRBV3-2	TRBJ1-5	ASSQWDSPYSNQPQH
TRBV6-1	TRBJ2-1	ASSEGNNEQF
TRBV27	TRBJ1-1	ASRRQGVATEAF
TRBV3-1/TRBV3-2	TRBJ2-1	ASSSTSGGVGNEQF
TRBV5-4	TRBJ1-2	ASSLGAGTGNGYT
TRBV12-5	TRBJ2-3	ASGFNPHTGGGTDTQY
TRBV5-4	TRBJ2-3	ASSAQRGPTDTQY
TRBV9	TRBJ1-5	ASSPGAGDNQPQH
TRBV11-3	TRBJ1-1	ASSLAWTGPGTEAF
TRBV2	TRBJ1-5	ASSGQGSNQPQH
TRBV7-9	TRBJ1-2	ASSLAAGARYGYT
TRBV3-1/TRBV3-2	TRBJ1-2	ASSQVQNYGYT
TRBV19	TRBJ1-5	ASTDRANQPQH
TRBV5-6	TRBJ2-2	ASSLSGVRAGELF
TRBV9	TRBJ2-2	ASSVDLTGELF
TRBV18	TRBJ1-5	ASSPTGSWNQPQH
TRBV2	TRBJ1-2	ASSEAAANYGYT
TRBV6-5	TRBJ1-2	ASRRSTGFSYT
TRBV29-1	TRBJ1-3	SVEGQTRY
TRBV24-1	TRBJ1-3	ATSDKKRDRPSSGNTIY
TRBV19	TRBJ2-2	ASRTDGTGELF
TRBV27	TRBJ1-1	ASRGATFTEAF
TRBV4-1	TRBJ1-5	ASSLGTGYNQPQH
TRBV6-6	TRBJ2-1	ASSRIATSQNEQF
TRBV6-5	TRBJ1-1	ASRAGAARFEAF
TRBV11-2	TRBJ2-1	ASSLLRGHEQF
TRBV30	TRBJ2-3	AWSASGGRSNTQY
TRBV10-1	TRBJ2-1	ASNDASGEQF
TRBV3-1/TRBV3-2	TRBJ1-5	ASSQGEQGLPDQPQH
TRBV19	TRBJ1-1	ASSSRQGRGTEAF
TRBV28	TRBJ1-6	ASSLGQRKSPLH
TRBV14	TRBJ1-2	ASSQTWTGNYGYT
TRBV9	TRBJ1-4	ASSVGTRGEKLF
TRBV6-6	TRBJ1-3	ASSQGPGNTIY
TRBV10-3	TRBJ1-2	AISEPRDYGYT
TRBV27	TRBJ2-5	ASSLSSGEGETQY
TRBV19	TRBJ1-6	ASSSGQGAHNSPLH
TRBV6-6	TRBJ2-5	ASSRPTLAGGREETQY
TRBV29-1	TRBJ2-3	SAADGEDTQY
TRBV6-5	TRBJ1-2	ASRKAGTDLYGYT
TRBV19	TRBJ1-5	ASSTSAGTGWDQPQH
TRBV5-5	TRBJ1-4	ASTRQPHTVNEKLF
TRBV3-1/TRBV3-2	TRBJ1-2	ASSQAGVGYT
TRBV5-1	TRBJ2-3	ASRIGTSDTDTQY
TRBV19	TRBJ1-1	ASSTPPGGINTEAF
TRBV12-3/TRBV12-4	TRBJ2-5	ASGPGGETQY
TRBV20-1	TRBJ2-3	SASRQGGTDTQY
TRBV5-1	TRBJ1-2	ASSPPVGEVGYGYT